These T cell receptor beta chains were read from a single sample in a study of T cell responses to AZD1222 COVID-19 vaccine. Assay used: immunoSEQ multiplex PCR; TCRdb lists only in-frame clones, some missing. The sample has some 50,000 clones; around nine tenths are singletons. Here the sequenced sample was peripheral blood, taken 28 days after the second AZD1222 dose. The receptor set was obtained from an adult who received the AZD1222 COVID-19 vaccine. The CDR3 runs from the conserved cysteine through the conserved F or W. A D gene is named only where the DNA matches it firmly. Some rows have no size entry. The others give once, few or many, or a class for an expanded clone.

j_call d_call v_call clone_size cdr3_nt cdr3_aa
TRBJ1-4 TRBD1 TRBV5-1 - TGCGCCAGCAGCTTAAACAGGGGAAGAGGGGAAAAACTGTTTTTT CASSLNRGRGEKLFF
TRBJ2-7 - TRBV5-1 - TGCGCCAGCAGCCCCGGCGGGTTCTCCTACGAGCAGTACTTC CASSPGGFSYEQYF
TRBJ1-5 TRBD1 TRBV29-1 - TGCAGCGTTGAACTAGGGGGCGGTCAGCCCCAGCATTTT CSVELGGGQPQHF
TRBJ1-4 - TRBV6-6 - TGTGCCAGCCACCATGCAACTAATGAAAAACTGTTTTTT CASHHATNEKLFF
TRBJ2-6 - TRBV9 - TGTGCCAGCAGCCTGACGGGGGATGGGGCCAACGTCCTGACTTTC CASSLTGDGANVLTF
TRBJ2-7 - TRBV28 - TGTGCCAGCAGTGGTTTATTAGGAAACGAGCAGTACTTC CASSGLLGNEQYF
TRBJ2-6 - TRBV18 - TGTGCCAGCTCCTTCGACACCATTGGGGCCAACGTCCTGACTTTC CASSFDTIGANVLTF
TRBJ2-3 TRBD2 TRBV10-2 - TGCGCCAGCAGACAAGGGACTAGCGGGATAACGGATACGCAGTATTTT CASRQGTSGITDTQYF
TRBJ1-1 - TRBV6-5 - TGTGCCAGCAATCACGGGGGGGCACGTACTGAAGCTTTCTTT CASNHGGARTEAFF
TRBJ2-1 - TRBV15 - TGTGCCACCAGCAGAGATCTATTAGCGAATGAGCAGTTCTTC CATSRDLLANEQFF
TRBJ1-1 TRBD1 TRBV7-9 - TGTGCCAGCAGCTTAGACGCCGGGACAGTGAACACTGAAGCTTTCTTT CASSLDAGTVNTEAFF
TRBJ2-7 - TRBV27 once TGTGCCAGCAGCCATACCGGACAAGCCTACGAGCAGTACTTC CASSHTGQAYEQYF
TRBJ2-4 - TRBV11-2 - TGTGCCAGCAGCTTAGACCCGAGAAACATTCAGTACTTC CASSLDPRNIQYF
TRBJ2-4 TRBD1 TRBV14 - TGTGCCAGCAGCCGTCGGGACAGAAGATACATTCAGTACTTC CASSRRDRRYIQYF
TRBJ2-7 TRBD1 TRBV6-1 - TGTGCCAGCAGTGACGGACATACAGGGGGACGCGGTTCCGAGCAGTACTTC CASSDGHTGGRGSEQYF
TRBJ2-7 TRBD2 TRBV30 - TGTGCCCTGGCTCCACTAGCGCGCAGCTCCTACGAGCAGTACTTC CALAPLARSSYEQYF
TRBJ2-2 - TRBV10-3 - TGTGCCATCAGTGACTCGAACGGGGAGCTGTTTTTT CAISDSNGELFF
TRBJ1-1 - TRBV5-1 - TGCGCCAGCAGCTCGAGGGATGGGAACACTGAAGCTTTCTTT CASSSRDGNTEAFF
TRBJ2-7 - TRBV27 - TGTGCCAGCAGTTTAAGGTTTAGCATGGCCTACGAGCAGTACTTC CASSLRFSMAYEQYF
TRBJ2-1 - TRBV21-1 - TGTGCCAGCCCTCTTTGGACAGGGAAGAGTGAGCAGTTCTTC CASPLWTGKSEQFF
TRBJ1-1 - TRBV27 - TGTGCCAGCAGGGGGACGACTAACACTGAAGCTTTCTTT CASRGTTNTEAFF
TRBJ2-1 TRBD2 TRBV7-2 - TGTGCCAGCAGCCCCCACTCGGTACTAGCGGTCTACAATGAGCAGTTCTTC CASSPHSVLAVYNEQFF
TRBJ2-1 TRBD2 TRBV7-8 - TGTGCCAGCAGCTTAGCCGGGACTAGCGGCTTCAATGAGCAGTTCTTC CASSLAGTSGFNEQFF
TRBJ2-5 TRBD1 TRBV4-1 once TGCGCCAGCAGCCGAGCCGGGACAGGACAAGAGACCCAGTACTTC CASSRAGTGQETQYF
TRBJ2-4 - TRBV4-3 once TGCGCCAGCAGCCAAAGGGGTGGGTTGGAGAACATTCAGTACTTC CASSQRGGLENIQYF
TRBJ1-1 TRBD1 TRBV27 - TGTGCCAGCAGTCTCCGAGGGGGCCCGTTCGAAGCTTTCTTT CASSLRGGPFEAFF
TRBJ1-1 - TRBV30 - TGTGCCTGGAGTGTACTTCAGATGAACACTGAAGCTTTCTTT CAWSVLQMNTEAFF
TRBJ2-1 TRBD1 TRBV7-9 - TGTGCCAGCAGCCCCAGGGACAGGGGGCACAATGAGCAGTTCTTC CASSPRDRGHNEQFF
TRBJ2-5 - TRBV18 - TGTGCCAGCTCACCCGGGTTACAAGAGACCCAGTACTTC CASSPGLQETQYF
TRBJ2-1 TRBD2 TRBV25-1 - TGTGCCAGCATAACTAGCGGGAGATCGGGTGAGCAGTTCTTC CASITSGRSGEQFF
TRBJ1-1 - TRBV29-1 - TGCAGCGCCGGAGGGGACACTGAAGCTTTCTTT CSAGGDTEAFF
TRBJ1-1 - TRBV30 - TGTGCCTGGAGTCGGGATGGGGTTGGCACTGAAGCTTTCTTT CAWSRDGVGTEAFF
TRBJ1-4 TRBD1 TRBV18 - TGTGCCAGCTCACCGTCCTCAGGGGGCTCGGAAAAACTGTTTTTT CASSPSSGGSEKLFF
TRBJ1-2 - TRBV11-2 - TGTGCCAGCAGCCTCATCCGGGACCTGAAGGTCCATGGCTACACCTTC CASSLIRDLKVHGYTF
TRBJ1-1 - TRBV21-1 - TGTGCCAGCAGCAAAGCTAGACAGGGGTTGTGCACTGAAGCTTTCTTT CASSKARQGLCTEAFF
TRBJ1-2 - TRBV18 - TGTGCCAGCTCACCAGGGACAAGCTATGGCTACACCTTC CASSPGTSYGYTF
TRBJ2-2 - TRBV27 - TGTGCCAGCAGTTCCTCGGACACCGGGGAGCTGTTTTTT CASSSSDTGELFF
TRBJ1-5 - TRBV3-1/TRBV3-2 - TGTGCCAGCAGCCCATACATCAATCAGCCCCAGCATTTT CASSPYINQPQHF
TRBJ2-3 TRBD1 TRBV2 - TGTGCCAGCAGGGACAGGGCGCACACAGATACGCAGTATTTT CASRDRAHTDTQYF
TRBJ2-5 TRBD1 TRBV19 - TGTGCCAGTAGTATTGGACAGGGGACAACCCAGTACTTC CASSIGQGTTQYF